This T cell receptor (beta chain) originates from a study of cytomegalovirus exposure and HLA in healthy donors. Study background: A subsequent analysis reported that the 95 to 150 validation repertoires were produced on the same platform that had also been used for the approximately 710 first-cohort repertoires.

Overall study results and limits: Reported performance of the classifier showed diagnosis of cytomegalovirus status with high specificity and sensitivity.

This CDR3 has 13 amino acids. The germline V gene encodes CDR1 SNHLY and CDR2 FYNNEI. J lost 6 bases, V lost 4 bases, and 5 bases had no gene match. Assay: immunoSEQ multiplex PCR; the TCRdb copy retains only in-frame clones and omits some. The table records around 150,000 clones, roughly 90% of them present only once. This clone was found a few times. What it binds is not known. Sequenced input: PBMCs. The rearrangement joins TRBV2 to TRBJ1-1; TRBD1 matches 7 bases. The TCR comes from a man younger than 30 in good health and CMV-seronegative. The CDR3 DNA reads TGTGCCAGCAGTGTCCGGGACAGAGCTGAAGCTTTCTTT. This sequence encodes CASSVRDRAEAFF.